This T cell receptor (beta chain) was found in a study of shared clonotypes between healthy human individuals. Overall study context: Researchers assigned three CD4 naive, three CD4 memory, two CD8 naive and one CD8 memory plate to each donor.

CD45RO-negative CD8 cells positively selected for CCR7 made up the naive population, which excluded terminally differentiated effector memory CD45RA+ cells. Adult Caucasians living in Nashville, Tennessee made up all of the donors. Authors' processing steps: ImmunoSEQ supplied junction-only sequences lacking quality scores, so filtering was different. Sequenced by immunoSEQ multiplex PCR; TCRdb stores in-frame clones only, minus some. V, J and clone size reflect that table, while D and trimming were determined from the DNA. The sample consists of roughly 2.1 million clones, roughly 91% of them appearing once. Germline CDR1 and CDR2: MDHEN and SYDVKM. The length of the CDR3 is 13 residues.

This TCR derives from a man aged 18 to 35 in good health. Some clones in this sample may be carry-over from other donors' samples. The sequenced material came from naive CD8+ T cells from PBMCs. The chain recombines TRBV28 with TRBJ1-5, with a tentative D call TRBD1 (5 bases). The CDR3: CATAVGFDQPQHF. The CDR3 bases are TGTGCGACAGCAGTAGGGTTCGACCAGCCCCAGCATTTT.